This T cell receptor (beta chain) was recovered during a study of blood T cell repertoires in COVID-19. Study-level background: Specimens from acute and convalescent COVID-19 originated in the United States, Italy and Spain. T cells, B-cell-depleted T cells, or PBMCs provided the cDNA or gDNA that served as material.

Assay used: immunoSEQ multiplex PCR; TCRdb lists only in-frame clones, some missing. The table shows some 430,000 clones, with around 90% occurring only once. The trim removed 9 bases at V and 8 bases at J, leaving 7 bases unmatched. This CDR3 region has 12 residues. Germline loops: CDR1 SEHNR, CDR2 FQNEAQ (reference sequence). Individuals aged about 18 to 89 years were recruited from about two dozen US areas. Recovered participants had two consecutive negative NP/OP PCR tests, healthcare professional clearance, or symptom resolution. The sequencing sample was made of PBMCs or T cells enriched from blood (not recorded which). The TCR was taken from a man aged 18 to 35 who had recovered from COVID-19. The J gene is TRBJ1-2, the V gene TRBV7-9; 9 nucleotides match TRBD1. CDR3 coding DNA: TGTGCCAGTTCCGGGACAGGGTTCGGCTACACCTTC. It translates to CASSGTGFGYTF.